These T cell receptor beta chains were read from a single sample in a study of breast tumors, draining lymph nodes, adjacent tissues. TCRdb called the multiplex PCR reads again in MiXCR, with one record for every CDR3 protein. The data contain approximately 200,000 distinct CDR3 sequences, about 32% of them seen just once; the ten biggest clones take up around 4.5%. The sequenced sample consisted of axillary lymph node tissue. The receptors shown here come from a female donor with breast cancer. Some clones in this sample may be carry-over from other donors' samples. CDR3s include the opening cysteine and the closing phenylalanine or tryptophan. The order of the fields is clone size, V gene, J gene, D gene, CDR3 protein, CDR3 DNA. D genes are given only for firm matches. Expanded clones are given a class, and other clones once, few, many or no size at all.

many	TRBV6-5	TRBJ1-6	NA	CASSWAGGQLGNSPLHF	TGTGCCAGCAGTTGGGCCGGCGGTCAGTTGGGGAATTCACCCCTCCACTTT
once	TRBV12-3/TRBV12-4	TRBJ2-2	NA	CASSLSGANTGELFF	TGTGCCAGCAGTTTGTCCGGTGCGAACACCGGGGAGCTGTTTTTT
many	TRBV30	TRBJ1-2	TRBD1	CAWSDKGGGRGYTF	TGTGCCTGGAGTGATAAGGGAGGGGGCCGTGGCTACACCTTC
few	TRBV18	TRBJ1-5	TRBD1	CANSIDRDQPQHF	TGTGCCAACTCAATTGACAGGGATCAGCCCCAGCATTTT
NA	TRBV19	TRBJ1-1	NA	CASSTDRQASDTEAFF	TGTGCCAGTAGTACCGACAGACAAGCTTCGGATACTGAAGCTTTCTTT
many	TRBV20-1	TRBJ1-6	NA	CSARDKGSPLHF	TGCAGTGCTAGAGATAAGGGGTCACCCCTCCACTTT
many	TRBV6-5	TRBJ2-2	TRBD2	CAIGLGGSGELFF	TGTGCCATTGGACTAGGCGGGAGCGGGGAGCTGTTTTTT
NA	TRBV7-2	TRBJ2-2	NA	CASSNPGRRNTGELFF	TGTGCCAGCAGCAATCCGGGACGACGGAACACCGGGGAGCTGTTTTTT
many	TRBV6-2/TRBV6-3	TRBJ2-7	NA	CASKSRLEVHEQYF	TGTGCCAGCAAATCTCGTCTAGAAGTCCACGAGCAGTACTTC
many	TRBV7-9	TRBJ2-7	TRBD1	CASSLADRVRSYEQYF	TGTGCCAGCAGCTTAGCGGACAGGGTTCGATCCTACGAGCAGTACTTC
NA	TRBV5-1	TRBJ2-7	TRBD1	CASSTQGTGVPEQYF	TGCGCCAGCTCTACTCAAGGGACAGGTGTCCCCGAGCAGTACTTC
NA	TRBV20-1	TRBJ2-5	NA	CSAESGETQYF	TGCAGTGCCGAATCGGGGGAGACCCAGTACTTC
NA	TRBV6-6	TRBJ1-5	NA	CASSHSKGFQPQHF	TGTGCCAGCAGTCACTCGAAAGGGTTTCAGCCCCAGCATTTT
many	TRBV4-3	TRBJ2-5	TRBD1	CASSPGTGAAETQYF	TGCGCCAGCAGCCCCGGGACAGGGGCCGCTGAGACCCAGTACTTC
many	TRBV6-6	TRBJ1-3	NA	CASENKARSGNTIYF	TGTGCCAGCGAGAACAAAGCCCGCTCTGGAAACACCATATATTTT
NA	TRBV2	TRBJ2-3	NA	CASRGGTQYF	TGTGCCAGCAGAGGCGGGACGCAGTATTTT
many	TRBV7-2	TRBJ2-4	NA	CASSLMLAKNIQYF	TGTGCCAGCAGCTTAATGCTAGCCAAAAACATTCAGTACTTC
many	TRBV29-1	TRBJ2-7	TRBD1	CSARTGVYEQYF	TGCAGCGCCCGTACAGGGGTCTACGAGCAGTACTTC
many	TRBV18	TRBJ1-3	NA	CASSPADQAGNTIYF	TGTGCCAGCTCACCAGCGGATCAGGCTGGAAACACCATATATTTT
NA	TRBV30	TRBJ1-4	NA	CAWSLGAREKLFF	TGTGCCTGGAGTTTGGGGGCTCGTGAAAAACTGTTTTTT
NA	TRBV12-3/TRBV12-4	TRBJ2-5	NA	CASSLKGKETQYF	TGTGCCAGCAGTTTAAAGGGGAAAGAGACCCAGTACTTC
many	TRBV7-9	TRBJ1-5	TRBD1	CASSPPGQGTQPQHF	TGTGCCAGCAGCCCGCCGGGACAGGGGACCCAGCCCCAGCATTTT
few	TRBV5-8	TRBJ2-1	TRBD2	CASSNGIQRGANEQFF	TGTGCCAGCAGCAATGGTATCCAGCGGGGGGCTAATGAGCAGTTCTTC
many	TRBV25-1	TRBJ2-7	NA	CASSEYSKQYF	TGTGCCAGCAGTGAATATAGTAAGCAGTACTTC
many	TRBV11-2	TRBJ2-5	TRBD1	CASSSLTGGETQYF	TGTGCCAGCAGCTCGCTGACAGGGGGGGAGACCCAGTACTTC
many	TRBV29-1	TRBJ2-5	NA	CSVVKDGARETQYF	TGCAGCGTTGTTAAAGACGGGGCAAGGGAGACCCAGTACTTC
few	TRBV6-1	TRBJ2-5	NA	CASSQARGRPQETQYF	TGTGCCAGCAGTCAAGCGCGGGGCAGGCCACAAGAGACCCAGTACTTC
many	TRBV19	TRBJ2-1	TRBD2	CAAGTSGNEQFF	TGTGCCGCCGGGACTAGCGGCAATGAGCAGTTCTTC
many	TRBV5-8	TRBJ1-5	NA	CASSLDQPQHF	TGTGCCAGCAGCTTGGATCAGCCCCAGCATTTT
many	TRBV10-2	TRBJ1-5	TRBD1	CASSLGQGQPQHF	TGCGCCAGCAGCCTCGGACAGGGCCAGCCCCAGCATTTT
few	TRBV30	TRBJ2-3	NA	CAWSPGGLTDTQYF	TGTGCCTGGAGTCCAGGGGGGCTCACAGATACGCAGTATTTT
many	TRBV7-2	TRBJ2-7	TRBD1	CASSPSGDRELEQYF	TGTGCCAGCAGCCCATCAGGGGACAGGGAACTCGAGCAGTACTTC
many	TRBV11-2	TRBJ2-7	TRBD2	CASSWTAGTRGEQYF	TGTGCCAGCAGCTGGACTGCGGGGACTAGAGGCGAGCAGTACTTC
many	TRBV7-6	TRBJ2-3	TRBD2	CASSRDGLAGANTQYF	TGTGCCAGCAGCCGCGATGGACTAGCGGGGGCAAATACGCAGTATTTT
many	TRBV15	TRBJ2-1	TRBD2	CATSSGLAGVLGEQFF	TGTGCCACCAGCTCGGGACTAGCGGGGGTACTAGGCGAGCAGTTCTTC
NA	TRBV11-1	TRBJ1-6	NA	CAGSRRNSPLHF	TGTGCCGGCAGCCGCAGGAATTCACCCCTCCACTTT
many	TRBV19	TRBJ2-1	NA	CASRRGHSGSGNEQFF	TGTGCCAGTCGCCGAGGACACAGCGGCTCTGGGAATGAGCAGTTCTTC
NA	TRBV3-1	TRBJ1-5	NA	CASSLRQDDQPQHF	TGTGCCAGCAGCCTCCGACAGGACGATCAGCCCCAGCATTTT
many	TRBV7-3	TRBJ2-1	TRBD2	CASSVRGGGVGEQFF	TGTGCCAGCAGCGTCCGGGGCGGGGGGGTTGGTGAGCAGTTCTTC
NA	TRBV4-3	TRBJ1-3	NA	CASSQLQGLSGNTIYF	TGCGCCAGCAGCCAACTACAGGGTCTGTCTGGAAACACCATATATTTT
NA	TRBV7-2	TRBJ2-7	TRBD1	CASSSNPLVTGPKEQYF	TGTGCCAGCAGCTCCAACCCCCTCGTGACAGGGCCTAAGGAGCAGTACTTC
once	TRBV6-1	TRBJ2-5	TRBD1	CASSEDRAQETQYF	TGTGCCAGCAGTGAGGACAGGGCCCAAGAGACCCAGTACTTC
many	TRBV7-3	TRBJ1-6	NA	CASSRTWDSPLHF	TGTGCCAGCAGTCGGACTTGGGATTCACCCCTCCACTTT
NA	TRBV20-1	TRBJ2-3	NA	CSAPASSPSDTQYF	TGCAGTGCACCTGCCAGCAGCCCGTCAGATACGCAGTATTTT
many	TRBV20-1	TRBJ2-7	NA	CSAREAPTYEQYF	TGCAGTGCTAGAGAGGCCCCAACCTACGAGCAGTACTTC
many	TRBV18	TRBJ2-1	NA	CASSPPSSREQFF	TGTGCCAGCTCACCACCATCTAGTCGTGAGCAGTTCTTC
many	TRBV3-1	TRBJ2-7	TRBD2	CASSHAAGGSYEQYF	TGTGCCAGCAGCCATGCGGCGGGGGGGTCCTACGAGCAGTACTTC